These 29 T cell receptor beta chains were all obtained from the same sample, sequenced in a study of T cells after yellow fever vaccination (dated by TCRdb to about 2019). Receptor libraries were prepared by 5' RACE. The sequencer was an Illumina HiSeq 2500. TCRdb applied fastp at Q25 and MiXCR to the public reads, then kept only in-frame beta chains. Under each unique CDR3 protein, matching rows form one entry showing the most common genes and DNA. In all, the sample holds 200,000 to 250,000 distinct CDR3 sequences, and 6.5% to 8.5% of those were seen once. The ten largest make up over 0.65% of the sample. The sample's treatment or condition, from its label and the paper: live attenuated yellow fever vaccine strain. The sample here was CD4+ T cells sorted from PBMCs, taken 15 days after the yellow fever booster vaccination. These TCRs come from a man between 25 and 39 years old who received the YFV17D yellow fever vaccine.

Many counts were recorded for this clonotype. V and J are TRBV7-2 and TRBJ2-1; D not resolved. V gave up 6 bases and J gave up 6 bases, with 12 bases separating them. Germline CDR1 SGHTA, CDR2 FQGNSA. There are 13 residues in the CDR3. CDR3 coding DNA: TGTGCCAGCAGAATACGGAACGTCAATGAGCAGTTCTTC. Protein: CASRIRNVNEQFF.

The chain carries TRBV5-4 and TRBJ2-5; weak D call: TRBD1 (5 bases). The V gene lost 3 bases and the J gene lost 0 bases, with 12 bases spanning the gap. Per germline, CDR1 SGHNT and CDR2 YYREEE (reference sequence). The CDR3 runs to 15 residues. Written as DNA, the CDR3 is TGTGCCAGCAGCTCGCCATCAGGGTACCAAGAGACCCAGTACTTC. Protein product: CASSSPSGYQETQYF.

In its sample, this clonotype was seen many times. The genes are TRBV7-9 and TRBJ2-7; D is unresolved. This CDR3 is 13 amino acids long. Germline V gives CDR1 SEHNR, CDR2 FQNEAQ (reference sequence). The V end was cut by 5 bases, the J end by 6 bases, with 14 bases between. This CDR3 is CASSQLRQGEQYF. The CDR3 DNA is TGTGCCAGCAGCCAACTTCGGCAAGGCGAGCAGTACTTC.

This clonotype was seen ten or more times. The chain joins TRBV20-1 to TRBJ2-7; D is unresolved. The CDR3 totals 13 residues. The germline gives CDR1 DFQATT, CDR2 SNEGSKA (reference sequence). Trimming shortened V by 4 bases and J by 4 bases, and 14 bases separated the two germline ends. The CDR3 region has the DNA TGCAGTGCTAAAAGGGCCGACGCGTACGAGCAGTACTTC. Amino acids: CSAKRADAYEQYF.

This clonotype was counted only a few times. The V gene is TRBV30, the J gene TRBJ1-5; no firm D call. Germline assignment: CDR1 GTSNPN and CDR2 SVGIG (reference sequence). Between the trimmed V and J ends, which lost 4 bases and 0 bases, there was a span of 10 bases. The CDR3 covers 14 residues. CDR3 nucleotide sequence: TGTGCCTGGACCCCCGGGAATAGCAATCAGCCCCAGCATTTT. It translates to CAWTPGNSNQPQHF.

The chain carries TRBV29-1 and TRBJ2-4; D unresolved. V lost 6 bases, J lost 8 bases, and 14 bases lay in between. The germline CDR1 and CDR2 sequences are SQVTM and ANQGSEA. This CDR3 region has 12 residues. The CDR3 spells CSVRTQYHIQYF. The CDR3 DNA is TGCAGCGTCCGGACCCAATACCACATTCAGTACTTC.

Only a few counts were recorded for this clonotype. V and J are TRBV7-2 and TRBJ2-2; TRBD2 is a possible D gene (6 bases). Germline loops: CDR1 SGHTA, CDR2 FQGNSA. The CDR3 has 15 residues. Between the trimmed V and J ends, which lost 2 bases and 4 bases, there was a span of 11 bases. CDR3 sequence: CASSLWAGITGELFF. The DNA of the CDR3 is TGTGCCAGCAGCTTATGGGCGGGAATCACCGGGGAGCTGTTTTTT.

This clonotype has more than one count but fewer than ten. The chain is built from TRBV18 and TRBJ1-2, with D possibly TRBD1 on 5 matching bases. V lost 3 bases and J lost 2, with 13 bases in between. Germline V gene data show CDR1 as KGHSH and CDR2 as LQKENI. The length of the CDR3 is 15 residues. DNA of the CDR3: TGTGCCAGCTCACCTACCGGGGGTTCCAACTATGGCTACACCTTC. Its translation is CASSPTGGSNYGYTF.

This chain uses TRBV15 with TRBJ2-5; D is possibly TRBD1 (6 bases). CDR3 size: 15 residues. The germline CDR1 and CDR2 sequences are LNHNV and YYDKDF (reference sequence). Deletions cut 1 base from V and 5 bases from J, with 14 bases between. CDR3 sequence (DNA): TGTGCCACCAGCAGAGCGGGACATACTGGGGAGACCCAGTACTTC. Translating gives CATSRAGHTGETQYF.

The chain employs TRBV20-1 and TRBJ2-2; D not certain. Germline V gene lookup returns CDR1 DFQATT and CDR2 SNEGSKA (reference sequence). V lost 6 bases to trimming and J lost 5 bases, with 13 bases between them. This CDR3 has 13 amino acids. Here the CDR3 reads CSATLRVTGELFF. The CDR3, as DNA: TGCAGTGCAACCCTCCGTGTTACCGGGGAGCTGTTTTTT.

The table lists this clonotype with a few counts. This chain connects TRBV28 to TRBJ1-6; no reliable D call. CDR3 length equals 16 residues. Germline V lookup: CDR1 MDHEN, CDR2 SYDVKM. Trimming took 3 bases from V and 5 from J, leaving 14 bases between them. CDR3 bases: TGTGCCAGCAGTTTTACTTCTTCAGCGCATAATTCACCCCTCCACTTT. This gives the protein CASSFTSSAHNSPLHF.

This clonotype was seen many times. The chain is built from TRBV7-2 and TRBJ1-3; D is unclear. In germline, CDR1 is SGHTA, CDR2 FQGNSA. V lost 6 bases and J lost 0, with 12 bases in between. The length of the CDR3 is 15 residues. The CDR3 DNA follows: TGTGCCAGCAGTCGAAGACTGAGCTCTGGAAACACCATATATTTT. It yields the protein CASSRRLSSGNTIYF. Drawing the rest from reference TRBV7-2 and TRBJ1-3, the complete variable domain is GAGVSQSPSNKVTEKGKDVELRCDPISGHTALYWYRQSLGQGLEFLIYFQGNSAPDKSGLPSDRFSAERTGGSVSTLTIQRTQQEDSAVYLCASSRRLSSGNTIYFGEGSWLTVV.

The table lists this clonotype with many counts. CDR3 nucleotides: TGTGCCGGGCCTTGTGGACTAGCGGGATTGGCCTACGAGCAGTACTTC. It yields the protein CAGPCGLAGLAYEQYF. This rearrangement joins TRBV21-1 to TRBJ2-7; TRBD2, as called in the table, went unchecked against the DNA. TRBV21-1 is shown as a pseudogene. This CDR3 region has 16 residues.

J is TRBJ2-7 and V is TRBV7-8; D is uncertain. V lost 11 bases and J lost 6, with 17 bases in between. CDR1 is SGHVS, CDR2 FQNEAQ, per germline. The CDR3 has 12 residues. CDR3 DNA: TGTGCCCCCGCCAACGCGTGGGTCGAGCAGTACTTC. The encoded protein is CAPANAWVEQYF. The variable domain in full, with the rest retrieved from reference TRBV7-8 and TRBJ2-7, is GAGVSQSPRYKVAKRGQDVALRCDPISGHVSLFWYQQALGQGPEFLTYFQNEAQLDKSGLPSDRFFAERPEGSVSTLKIQRTQQEDSAVYLCAPANAWVEQYFGPGTRLTVT.

This clonotype was counted many times. The chain has TRBV7-2 and TRBJ2-1; 10 positions match TRBD1. V lost 4 bases and J lost 6; bases outside the gene matches: 6. The CDR3 spans 15 residues. Germline CDR1 is SGHTA and CDR2 is FQGNSA. CDR3 in amino acids: CASSWRDRGGNEQFF. The CDR3 bases are TGTGCCAGCAGCTGGAGGGACAGGGGAGGCAATGAGCAGTTCTTC.

This clonotype was observed many times. The chain recombines TRBV20-1 with TRBJ1-5, with 7 bases aligning to TRBD1. The CDR3 contains 14 residues. Germline CDR1 is DFQATT and CDR2 is SNEGSKA (reference sequence). With 3 bases clipped from V and 4 bases from J, the junction kept 6 bases outside the gene matches. As DNA, the CDR3 is TGCAGTGCTAGGACCGGGACAGTTAATCAGCCCCAGCATTTT. Protein product: CSARTGTVNQPQHF.

The CDR3 region has the DNA TGTGCCAGCACCCCGGGGACTAGCGGTCTCGAGCAGTACTTC. Protein sequence: CASTPGTSGLEQYF. This chain connects TRBV28 to TRBJ2-7; 11 bases map to TRBD2. CDR1 and CDR2 from the germline V gene are MDHEN and SYDVKM. The CDR3 contains 14 residues. The V segment lost 7 bases and the J segment 6 bases; nucleotides outside the gene matches: 8.

A few counts support this clonotype. The V and J genes are TRBV9 and TRBJ2-7; perhaps TRBD2 as D (6 bases). V lost 1 base and J 4 bases, leaving 15 bases between the germline ends. Germline CDR1 reads SGDLS; CDR2 reads YYNGEE. CDR3 length: 15 residues. This chain's CDR3 is CASSVSAGTIYEQYF. The CDR3 bases are TGTGCCAGCAGCGTATCGGCGGGGACGATTTACGAGCAGTACTTC.

This clonotype has just a few counts. The chain carries TRBV10-2 and TRBJ1-5, with D unclear. V lost 2 bases and J 3 bases, leaving 11 bases between the germline ends. The CDR3 consists of 15 residues. Per the germline V gene, CDR1 is WSHSY and CDR2 is SAAADI. Here the CDR3 reads CASSESSRFNQPQHF. The CDR3 DNA reads TGCGCCAGCAGTGAGAGCAGCCGCTTCAATCAGCCCCAGCATTTT.

The V and J genes are TRBV18 and TRBJ2-5; 13 bases match TRBD2. From germline, CDR1 is KGHSH and CDR2 LQKENI. The CDR3 totals 17 residues. The V and J ends lost 0 bases and 3 bases, in that order; junction bases with no gene match: 4. In nucleotides, the CDR3 is TGTGCCAGCTCACCACCAGGACTAGCGGGAGTTAAAGAGACCCAGTACTTC. Translated: CASSPPGLAGVKETQYF.

The V call is TRBV10-3, the J call TRBJ2-3, with a weak D call TRBD2 (5 bases). CDR3 length equals 11 residues. The germline V gene encodes CDR1 ENHRY and CDR2 SYGVKD. Trimming removed 9 bases from V and 4 bases from J, with 8 bases in between. CDR3 DNA sequence: TGTGCCATGAGGGCTTCAGATACGCAGTATTTT. Its translation: CAMRASDTQYF.

The table lists this clonotype with many counts. This chain uses TRBV5-1 with TRBJ2-2; D is perhaps TRBD2 (6 bases). The CDR3 totals 15 residues. The germline V and J ends were trimmed by 3 bases and 4 bases, with 13 bases remaining between them. CDR1 SGHRS and CDR2 YFSETQ come from the germline V gene. The CDR3 nucleotides read TGCGCCAGCAGCTCACGGGCGGGATTCACCGGGGAGCTGTTTTTT. Protein sequence: CASSSRAGFTGELFF. Together with reference TRBV5-1 and TRBJ2-2, the CDR3 gives the full variable domain: KAGVTQTPRYLIKTRGQQVTLSCSPISGHRSVSWYQQTPGQGLQFLFEYFSETQRNKGNFPGRFSGRQFSNSRSEMNVSTLELGDSALYLCASSSRAGFTGELFFGEGSRLTVL.

The chain couples TRBV19 to TRBJ1-2; tentatively, D is TRBD1 (5 bases). Deletions cut 6 bases from V and 3 bases from J, with 14 bases between. The germline V gene has CDR1 LNHDA and CDR2 SQIVND (reference sequence). The CDR3 is 14 amino acids. The DNA of the CDR3 is TGTGCCAGTAGACGAGAAGGGGAGTACTATGGCTACACCTTC. The encoded protein is CASRREGEYYGYTF.

This clonotype has ten or more counts. J is TRBJ2-3 and V is TRBV7-3, with TRBD2 matching 11 bases. V gave up 5 bases and J gave up 0 bases; unmatched junction bases: 7. CDR3 length equals 17 residues. CDR1 is SGHTA, CDR2 FQGTGA, per germline. The CDR3: CASSLLAGVMSTDTQYF. DNA for the CDR3: TGTGCCAGCAGCCTACTAGCGGGAGTGATGAGCACAGATACGCAGTATTTT.

The chain employs TRBV9 and TRBJ2-3, with D perhaps given as TRBD1 or TRBD2 (5 bases each). Trimming took off 3 bases at V and 1 base at J, with 6 bases between the two ends. Germline CDR1 is SGDLS and CDR2 is YYNGEE. CDR3 size: 13 residues. The CDR3: CASSAGRTDTQYF. The CDR3 DNA sequence: TGTGCCAGCAGCGCGGGGCGCACAGATACGCAGTATTTT.

The table lists this clonotype with many counts. The CDR3 loop reads CASSEASGGPWEQYF. The CDR3 DNA sequence: TGTGCCAGCAGTGAAGCCTCGGGAGGCCCGTGGGAGCAGTACTTC. The rearrangement links TRBV6-1 to TRBJ2-7; 7 positions agree with TRBD2. Trimming at V came to 0 bases and at J to 7 bases, leaving 9 bases not matched to a gene. The CDR3 is made up of 15 amino acids. The germline gives CDR1 MNHNS, CDR2 SASEGT.

CDR3 nucleotide sequence: TGCAGTGCTAGGAAACCAGGGGGCGATCAGCCCCAGCATTTT. It specifies CSARKPGGDQPQHF. V and J are TRBV20-1 and TRBJ1-5, with 8 bases identical to TRBD1. The length of the CDR3 is 14 residues. Unmatched junction bases numbered 6, after V lost 3 bases and J lost 5 bases. CDR1 is DFQATT and CDR2 is SNEGSKA in the germline V gene (reference sequence).

The table lists this clonotype with many counts. The chain carries TRBV12-3 or TRBV12-4 and TRBJ2-1; a weak D match, TRBD2 (5 bases). Trimming took off 7 bases at V and 6 bases at J, with 16 bases between the two ends. This CDR3 comprises 14 residues. The CDR3 sequence is CASIEADPSNEQFF. The DNA of the CDR3 is TGTGCCAGCATCGAAGCGGATCCATCCAATGAGCAGTTCTTC.

This clonotype was recorded many times. This chain connects TRBV12-3 or TRBV12-4 to TRBJ1-2; D is perhaps TRBD1 (5 bases). V was shortened by 8 bases and J by 2 bases, with 12 bases between the two germline ends. The CDR3 runs to 13 residues. The CDR3 is CASSPRQNYGYTF. The CDR3 bases are TGTGCCAGCTCCCCTCGACAGAACTATGGCTACACCTTC.